These T cell receptor beta chains were read from a single sample in a study of shared clonotypes between healthy human individuals. TCRdb's table, derived via immunoSEQ multiplex PCR, lists solely in-frame clones and lacks some. Counted here are approximately 2,000,000 clones, about 93% occurring once; the ten biggest clones make up around 1.8%. The sequencing input was naive CD8+ T cells from PBMCs. The receptors shown here come from a man younger than 30 in good health. Some clones in this sample may be carry-over from other donors' samples. Both conserved end residues are part of each CDR3. The D gene is left open where the match is weak. Expanded clones get a size class; other rows say once, few or many, or leave the size out.

TRBV9	TRBJ2-3	NA	NA	CASSGAAPTDPGTDTQYF	TGTGCCAGCAGCGGAGCCGCCCCCACAGACCCGGGCACAGATACGCAGTATTTT
TRBV5-1	TRBJ1-1	NA	NA	CASSLGDRLEAFF	TGCGCCAGCAGCTTGGGGGATCGGCTGGAAGCTTTCTTT
TRBV27	TRBJ1-5	NA	NA	CASSSGLGSNQPQHF	TGTGCCAGCAGTTCAGGATTGGGGAGCAATCAGCCCCAGCATTTT
TRBV2	TRBJ1-1	NA	NA	CATLRENTEAFF	TGTGCCACCCTGCGGGAGAACACTGAAGCTTTCTTT
TRBV7-9	TRBJ2-5	TRBD1	NA	CASSDKNRDRRYQETQYF	TGTGCCAGCAGCGACAAAAACCGGGACAGGAGGTACCAAGAGACCCAGTACTTC
TRBV14	TRBJ2-7	TRBD1	few	CASSHRGGLNEQYF	TGTGCCAGCAGCCACCGAGGGGGCCTGAACGAGCAGTACTTC
TRBV10-3	TRBJ2-1	TRBD1	NA	CAISEAGTGVDEQFF	TGTGCCATCAGTGAAGCCGGGACAGGGGTCGATGAGCAGTTCTTC
TRBV9	TRBJ2-1	TRBD2	NA	CASSGRLAGGPIDEQFF	TGTGCCAGCAGCGGACGACTAGCGGGAGGACCCATCGATGAGCAGTTCTTC
TRBV27	TRBJ2-7	TRBD2	NA	CASSWTSASYEQYF	TGTGCCAGCAGTTGGACTAGCGCGTCCTACGAGCAGTACTTC
TRBV7-3	TRBJ2-5	NA	once	CASSLTYAETQYF	TGTGCCAGCAGCTTAACGTACGCAGAGACCCAGTACTTC
TRBV6-4	TRBJ1-5	NA	NA	CASSRRDHQPQHF	TGTGCCAGCAGCCGCCGGGACCATCAGCCCCAGCATTTT
TRBV29-1	TRBJ1-2	NA	NA	CSVGGYTF	TGCAGCGTTGGTGGCTACACCTTC
TRBV25-1	TRBJ1-2	TRBD1	NA	CASSELGTGNGYTF	TGTGCCAGCAGTGAGCTCGGGACAGGGAACGGCTACACCTTC
TRBV6-5	TRBJ1-4	NA	NA	CASSYAVGTGKLFF	TGTGCCAGCAGTTACGCCGTCGGGACGGGAAAACTGTTTTTT
TRBV27	TRBJ2-7	TRBD2	NA	CASSWSGRASSYEQYF	TGTGCCAGCAGTTGGAGCGGGAGGGCGAGCTCCTACGAGCAGTACTTC
TRBV7-6	TRBJ2-7	TRBD2	once	CASSSTLAGGQPEQYF	TGTGCCAGCAGTTCTACTCTAGCGGGAGGCCAGCCCGAGCAGTACTTC
TRBV29-1	TRBJ2-3	TRBD2	NA	CSVEGGTRPFTDTQYF	TGCAGCGTTGAAGGTGGGACTAGGCCTTTCACAGATACGCAGTATTTT
TRBV10-3	TRBJ2-3	NA	NA	CAISEAVNTDTQYF	TGTGCCATCAGTGAAGCTGTAAACACAGATACGCAGTATTTT
TRBV29-1	TRBJ2-7	TRBD2	NA	CSVEEGLAGYHEQYF	TGCAGCGTTGAAGAGGGACTAGCGGGATACCACGAGCAGTACTTC
TRBV28	TRBJ2-1	NA	NA	CASTKPPDNEQFF	TGTGCCAGCACCAAACCTCCGGACAATGAGCAGTTCTTC
TRBV27	TRBJ2-4	TRBD1	NA	CASSLPKGALGNIQYF	TGTGCCAGCAGTTTACCTAAGGGGGCGTTGGGGAACATTCAGTACTTC
TRBV6-5	TRBJ2-7	NA	NA	CASSYGQQQYF	TGTGCCAGCAGTTACGGACAGCAGCAGTACTTC
TRBV7-9	TRBJ2-2	TRBD2	NA	CASSLSAGERAGELFF	TGTGCCAGCAGCTTATCGGCGGGAGAGCGGGCCGGGGAGCTGTTTTTT
TRBV10-2	TRBJ2-7	NA	NA	CASSERALYEQYF	TGCGCCAGCAGTGAGAGGGCCCTCTACGAGCAGTACTTC
TRBV27	TRBJ2-7	NA	NA	CASSFSGLLPYEQYF	TGTGCCAGCAGTTTTTCAGGATTGCTCCCCTACGAGCAGTACTTC
TRBV27	TRBJ2-1	NA	NA	CASSTIGRSYNEQFF	TGTGCCAGCAGCACGATCGGGCGCTCCTACAATGAGCAGTTCTTC
TRBV27	TRBJ2-3	NA	NA	CASSLGTPTGGTQYF	TGTGCCAGCAGTTTAGGGACTCCCACCGGAGGTACGCAGTATTTT
TRBV2	TRBJ1-1	TRBD1	NA	CASSRTGLNTEAFF	TGTGCCAGCAGCAGGACAGGCTTGAACACTGAAGCTTTCTTT
TRBV28	TRBJ2-5	TRBD2	NA	CASSFRRAGAQETQYF	TGTGCCAGCAGTTTCCGCCGGGCGGGAGCCCAAGAGACCCAGTACTTC
TRBV6-5	TRBJ2-7	NA	NA	CASTPNGGQFYEQYF	TGTGCCAGCACCCCCAACGGGGGACAATTCTACGAGCAGTACTTC
TRBV27	TRBJ2-5	NA	NA	CASFPKETQYF	TGTGCCAGCTTCCCCAAAGAGACCCAGTACTTC
TRBV28	TRBJ2-7	NA	NA	CASSLLPVAYEQYF	TGTGCCAGCAGTTTATTGCCAGTGGCCTACGAGCAGTACTTC
TRBV11-2	TRBJ2-7	NA	NA	CASSFPGHPTYEQYF	TGTGCCAGCAGCTTTCCGGGACACCCCACCTACGAGCAGTACTTC
TRBV18	TRBJ1-4	TRBD1	NA	CASSPRTGDNEKLFF	TGTGCCAGCTCACCACGTACAGGGGATAATGAAAAACTGTTTTTT
TRBV28	TRBJ1-1	TRBD1	NA	CASSQDRGRAEAFF	TGTGCCAGCAGTCAGGACAGGGGGAGGGCTGAAGCTTTCTTT
TRBV6-5	TRBJ2-7	NA	once	CASSYGLRPYEQYF	TGTGCCAGCAGTTACGGGTTACGGCCCTACGAGCAGTACTTC
TRBV5-1	TRBJ2-7	TRBD1	NA	CASSLRGTGGEQYF	TGCGCCAGCAGCTTGCGGGGGACAGGGGGCGAGCAGTACTTC
TRBV25-1	TRBJ2-2	NA	NA	CASSGRRATPRGELFF	TGTGCCAGCAGTGGACGCCGGGCTACCCCCCGCGGGGAGCTGTTTTTT
TRBV27	TRBJ2-6	NA	NA	CASSLGSSGANVLTF	TGTGCCAGCAGTTTAGGTAGCTCTGGGGCCAACGTCCTGACTTTC
TRBV29-1	TRBJ2-2	NA	once	CSATGTTANTGELFF	TGCAGCGCCACCGGGACGACGGCGAACACCGGGGAGCTGTTTTTT
TRBV7-9	TRBJ2-3	TRBD2	NA	CASSGLAGQDTQYF	TGTGCCAGCAGCGGTCTAGCGGGACAAGATACGCAGTATTTT
TRBV11-2	TRBJ2-1	NA	NA	CASSLSNEQFF	TGTGCCAGCAGCTTATCCAATGAGCAGTTCTTC
TRBV4-1	TRBJ1-2	NA	NA	CASSQVSLVGTGNYGYTF	TGCGCCAGCAGCCAAGTCTCGCTTGTAGGGACGGGGAACTATGGCTACACCTTC
TRBV19	TRBJ2-7	TRBD1	NA	CASTPGTGVSEQYF	TGTGCCAGTACCCCCGGGACAGGGGTGTCCGAGCAGTACTTC
TRBV6-1	TRBJ1-3	NA	NA	CASREGPLSGNTIYF	TGTGCCAGCAGGGAAGGCCCCCTCTCTGGAAACACCATATATTTT
TRBV19	TRBJ2-2	NA	NA	CASSILAGNTGELFF	TGTGCCAGTAGTATATTAGCCGGTAACACCGGGGAGCTGTTTTTT
TRBV14	TRBJ2-7	NA	NA	CASSLQLGVFAYEQYF	TGTGCCAGCAGCCTTCAACTGGGAGTCTTTGCCTACGAGCAGTACTTC
TRBV29-1	TRBJ2-1	TRBD2	NA	CSALGLAESYNEQFF	TGCAGCGCCTTGGGACTAGCGGAATCCTACAATGAGCAGTTCTTC
TRBV7-7	TRBJ2-1	TRBD2	NA	CASSPRLPRGGAENEQFF	TGTGCCAGCAGCCCGAGACTCCCACGGGGGGGCGCGGAGAATGAGCAGTTCTTC
TRBV27	TRBJ1-1	NA	NA	CASSLGVRMNTEAFF	TGTGCCAGCAGCCTAGGGGTCCGGATGAACACTGAAGCTTTCTTT
TRBV5-6	TRBJ2-1	NA	NA	CASSLGLPNEQFF	TGTGCCAGCAGCTTGGGACTACCCAATGAGCAGTTCTTC
TRBV7-9	TRBJ1-3	NA	NA	CASSSGGESRNTIYF	TGTGCCAGCAGCTCAGGTGGGGAATCAAGAAACACCATATATTTT
TRBV7-9	TRBJ2-7	TRBD1	NA	CASSPTGAYEQYF	TGTGCCAGCAGCCCCACAGGGGCCTACGAGCAGTACTTC
TRBV11-2	TRBJ2-1	NA	NA	CASSFEPTPPGATYNEQFF	TGTGCCAGCAGCTTCGAACCCACCCCCCCGGGGGCAACCTACAATGAGCAGTTCTTC
TRBV19	TRBJ2-7	TRBD2	NA	CASSMTSESSYEQYF	TGTGCCAGTAGTATGACTAGCGAAAGCTCCTACGAGCAGTACTTC
TRBV4-3	TRBJ2-7	NA	NA	CASSQERGFAREQYF	TGCGCCAGCAGCCAAGAGAGGGGGTTTGCGCGGGAGCAGTACTTC